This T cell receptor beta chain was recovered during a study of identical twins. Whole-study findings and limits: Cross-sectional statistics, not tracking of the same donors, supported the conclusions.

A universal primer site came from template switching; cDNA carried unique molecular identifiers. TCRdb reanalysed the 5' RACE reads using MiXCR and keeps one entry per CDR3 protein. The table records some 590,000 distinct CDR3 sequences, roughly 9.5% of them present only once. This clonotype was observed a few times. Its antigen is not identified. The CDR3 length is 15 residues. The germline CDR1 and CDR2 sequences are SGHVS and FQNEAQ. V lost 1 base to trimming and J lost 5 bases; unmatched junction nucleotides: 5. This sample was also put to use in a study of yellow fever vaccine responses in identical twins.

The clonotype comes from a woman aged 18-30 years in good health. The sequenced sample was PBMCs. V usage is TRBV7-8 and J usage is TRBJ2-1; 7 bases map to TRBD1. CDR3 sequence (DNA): TGTGCCAGCAGCTTAGTTATACAGGGGAACAATGAGCAGTTCTTC. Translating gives CASSLVIQGNNEQFF. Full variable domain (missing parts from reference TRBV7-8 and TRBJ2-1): GAGVSQSPRYKVAKRGQDVALRCDPISGHVSLFWYQQALGQGPEFLTYFQNEAQLDKSGLPSDRFFAERPEGSVSTLKIQRTQQEDSAVYLCASSLVIQGNNEQFFGPGTRLTVL.